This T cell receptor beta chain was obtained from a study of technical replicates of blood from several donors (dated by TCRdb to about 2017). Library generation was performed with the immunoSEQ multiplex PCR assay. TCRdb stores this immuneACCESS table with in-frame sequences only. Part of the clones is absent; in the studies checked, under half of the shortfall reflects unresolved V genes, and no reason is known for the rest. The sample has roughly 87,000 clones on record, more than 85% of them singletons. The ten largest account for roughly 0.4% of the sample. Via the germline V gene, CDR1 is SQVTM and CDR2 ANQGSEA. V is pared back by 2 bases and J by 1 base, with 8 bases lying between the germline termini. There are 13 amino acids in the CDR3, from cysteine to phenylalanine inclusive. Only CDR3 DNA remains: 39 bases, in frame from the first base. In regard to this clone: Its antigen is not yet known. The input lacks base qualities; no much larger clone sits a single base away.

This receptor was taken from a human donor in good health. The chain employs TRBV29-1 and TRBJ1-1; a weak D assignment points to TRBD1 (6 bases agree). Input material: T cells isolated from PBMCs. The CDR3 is CSVEQQGNTEAFF. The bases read TGCAGCGTTGAACAACAGGGGAACACTGAAGCTTTCTTT.